This T cell receptor (beta chain) was obtained from a study of blood T cell repertoires in COVID-19. Looking at the study overall: There were acute and convalescent COVID-19 samples, and they came from the United States, Italy and Spain.

V lost 8 bases, J lost 3 bases, and 4 bases stayed unmatched. The CDR3 runs to 13 residues. Here immunoSEQ multiplex PCR was the method, and the copy in TCRdb shows in-frame clones only, minus some. The table has about 150,000 clones, 90% seen once. The V gene is TRBV12-3 or TRBV12-4, the J gene TRBJ2-5; 9 nucleotides agree with TRBD2. Sequences were obtained from peripheral blood. The TCR originated in a man aged 50 to 59 with acute or convalescent COVID-19. Written as DNA, the CDR3 is TGTGCCAGCGGAAGGACTAGCGAAGAGACCCAGTACTTC. Translation: CASGRTSEETQYF.